Shown below are 26 T cell receptor beta chains from a single sample sequenced in a study of blood T cells in healthy people across ages. Through a sample-barcoded 5' primer and a J-beta primer mix, a second PCR was run for about 6 to 11 cycles. Each CDR3 protein is one row after TCRdb ran MiXCR on the 5' RACE reads. The sample shows 1,800,000 or so distinct CDR3 sequences, approximately 40% of them seen only once. Material: blood. The receptors here all came from a human donor in good health.

This chain uses TRBV2 with TRBJ1-4; TRBD1 aligns across 7 bases. Looked up from germline, CDR1 is SNHLY and CDR2 is FYNNEI. Germline trimming cut 6 bases from V and 0 bases from J; bases unmatched to any gene: 16. This CDR3 has 19 residues. The CDR3 here is CASRTVDRASITTNEKLFF. The DNA of the CDR3 is TGTGCCAGCAGGACCGTCGACAGGGCCTCAATAACAACTAATGAAAAACTGTTTTTT.

CDR3 protein: CATWTVGIDTQYF. CDR3 bases: TGTGCCACTTGGACAGTGGGAATAGATACGCAGTATTTT. The chain joins TRBV19 to TRBJ2-3; possible D gene TRBD1, 6 bases. This CDR3 is 13 amino acids long. Trimming pared 10 bases from V and 5 bases from J, leaving 16 bases between. Germline V gives CDR1 LNHDA, CDR2 SQIVND (reference sequence).

The rearrangement joins TRBV27 to TRBJ2-3; 7 bases fit TRBD2. The CDR3 extends over 16 amino acids. Germline assignment: CDR1 MNHEY and CDR2 SMNVEV (reference sequence). V gave up 3 bases and J gave up 1 base; unmatched junction bases: 7. This chain's CDR3 is CASSFLAGEGTDTQYF. CDR3 nucleotides: TGTGCCAGCAGTTTCCTGGCGGGGGAAGGCACAGATACGCAGTATTTT.

CDR3 loop: CSARQAANYGYTF. CDR3 coding DNA: TGCAGTGCTAGACAGGCAGCTAACTATGGCTACACCTTC. The rearrangement uses TRBV20-1 and TRBJ1-2; D unclear. Germline V gene lookup returns CDR1 DFQATT and CDR2 SNEGSKA (reference sequence). The CDR3 loop spans 13 amino acids. V lost 2 bases to trimming and J lost 0 bases, with 7 bases between them.

V is TRBV4-1 and J is TRBJ2-5; 8 bases are shared with TRBD1. V lost 4 bases to trimming and J lost 7 bases; unmatched junction nucleotides: 8. The length of the CDR3 is 14 residues. CDR1 and CDR2 from the germline V gene are MGHRA and YSYEKL. CDR3 bases: TGCGCCAGCAGCCGAGAGACAGGGGTCGGGACCCAGTACTTC. Translated, it gives CASSRETGVGTQYF.

The chain carries TRBV7-9 and TRBJ1-2; 8 nucleotides align to TRBD1. Germline V lookup: CDR1 SEHNR, CDR2 FQNEAQ (reference sequence). CDR3 size: 15 residues. The ends lost 1 base at V and 6 bases at J; junction bases unmatched: 7. CDR3 in DNA: TGTGCCAGCAGCTTAGGCACAGGGGGTTACGATGGCTACACCTTC. This translates into CASSLGTGGYDGYTF.

This clonotype was observed a few times. V and J are TRBV5-1 and TRBJ1-1; 7 bases fit TRBD1. Germline trimming cut 7 bases from V and 5 bases from J; bases unmatched to any gene: 11. Germline CDR1 is SGHRS and CDR2 is YFSETQ. The CDR3 extends over 14 amino acids. CDR3 in amino acids: CASGYRGGKTEAFF. The CDR3 nucleotides are TGCGCCAGCGGATACAGGGGAGGGAAGACTGAAGCTTTCTTT.

The chain joins TRBV5-1 to TRBJ1-2; D is ambiguous. Germline loops: CDR1 SGHRS, CDR2 YFSETQ. CDR3 length equals 14 residues. V lost 4 bases, J lost 1 base, and 11 bases lay in between. As DNA, the CDR3 is TGCGCCAGCAGCCCGACGGATTTTAACTATGGCTACACCTTC. It encodes CASSPTDFNYGYTF.

This clonotype showed up just a few times. This CDR3 reads CSADPVHEQYF. CDR3 sequence (DNA): TGCAGTGCAGACCCGGTCCACGAGCAGTACTTC. The rearrangement joins TRBV20-1 to TRBJ2-7; D remains ambiguous. Germline V gives CDR1 DFQATT, CDR2 SNEGSKA (reference sequence). V dropped 6 bases and J dropped 5 bases, with 11 bases sitting between them. This CDR3 comprises 11 residues.

The chain combines TRBV5-5 with TRBJ1-2; D is unresolved. V lost 0 bases and J lost 2, with 8 bases in between. Germline V gives CDR1 SGHKS, CDR2 YYEKEE (reference sequence). The CDR3 is made up of 14 amino acids. CDR3 coding DNA: TGTGCCAGCAGCTTGGTTGAGAGGAACTATGGCTACACCTTC. This encodes CASSLVERNYGYTF. Using reference TRBV5-5 and TRBJ1-2 for the parts outside the CDR3, the full variable domain is DAGVTQSPTHLIKTRGQQVTLRCSPISGHKSVSWYQQVLGQGPQFIFQYYEKEERGRGNFPDRFSARQFPNYSSELNVNALLLGDSALYLCASSLVERNYGYTFGSGTRLTVV.

This clonotype came up a few times. This rearrangement joins TRBV20-1 to TRBJ2-7, with TRBD2 matching over 7 bases. Unmatched junction bases numbered 11, after V lost 5 bases and J lost 4 bases. Germline CDR1 reads DFQATT; CDR2 reads SNEGSKA (reference sequence). The CDR3 sequence is 14 residues long. CDR3 DNA: TGCAGTGCTCATCGCGGGGGAGGGCTGTACGAGCAGTACTTC. It codes for CSAHRGGGLYEQYF.

J is TRBJ2-7 and V is TRBV6-6, with TRBD1 matching over 10 bases. V lost 2 bases to trimming and J lost 5 bases; unmatched junction nucleotides: 9. CDR3 length: 16 residues. The germline gives CDR1 MNHNY, CDR2 SVGAGI (reference sequence). This CDR3 is CASSYDSGQGPDEQYF. CDR3 nucleotide sequence: TGTGCCAGCAGTTACGACTCGGGACAGGGGCCTGACGAGCAGTACTTC.

This clonotype was seen once. The chain recombines TRBV7-2 with TRBJ1-5; 11 positions match TRBD1. From germline, CDR1 is SGHTA and CDR2 FQGNSA. V was clipped by 6 bases and J by 5 bases; unmatched bases: 6. The CDR3 is 15 residues long. The CDR3 sequence: CASSIGQGADQPQHF. DNA of the CDR3: TGTGCCAGCAGTATAGGACAGGGGGCCGATCAGCCCCAGCATTTT.

The chain combines TRBV7-2 with TRBJ2-5; no clear D. Judging by the DNA end, TRBJ2-7 fits better; the J call may be wrong. In germline, CDR1 is SGHTA, CDR2 FQGNSA. The CDR3 runs 12 residues. As DNA, the CDR3 is TGTGCCAGCAGCCCGGCTTTTCGCGAGCAGTACTTC. It codes for CASSPAFREQYF.

V gene TRBV18 combines with J gene TRBJ2-3, with D perhaps TRBD2 (5 bases). Trimming took off 0 bases at V and 3 bases at J, with 10 bases between the two ends. Per germline, CDR1 KGHSH and CDR2 LQKENI. There are 15 residues in the CDR3. The chain's CDR3 is CASSPPGRGTDTQYF. The CDR3 nucleotides read TGTGCCAGCTCACCACCGGGGAGAGGGACAGATACGCAGTATTTT.

The chain employs TRBV7-2 and TRBJ2-3, with TRBD1 as a possible D gene (5 bases). Germline CDR1 and CDR2: SGHTA and FQGNSA. Trimming took 5 bases from V and 0 from J, leaving 15 bases between them. CDR3 length: 16 amino acids. CDR3 loop: CASSPQGSRSTDTQYF. CDR3 bases: TGTGCCAGCAGCCCCCAGGGTTCAAGGAGCACAGATACGCAGTATTTT.

This clonotype was seen a few times. The chain is built from TRBV12-3 or TRBV12-4 and TRBJ2-7, with TRBD1 matching over 9 bases. The CDR3 runs to 15 residues. V trimming: 5 bases; J trimming: 4 bases; junction bases outside the gene matches: 9. The CDR3 sequence: CASSPMTGGSYEQYF. The CDR3 nucleotides read TGTGCCAGCAGTCCGATGACAGGGGGTTCGTACGAGCAGTACTTC.

J is TRBJ2-3 and V is TRBV11-3; 12 bases agree with TRBD2. The CDR3 length is 16 residues. The V gene's germline CDR1 is SGHNT and CDR2 YENEEA. V shed 5 bases and J 4 bases; nucleotides not matched to a gene: 7. CDR3 sequence: CASSKGTSGRADTQYF. CDR3 nucleotide sequence: TGTGCCAGCAGCAAAGGGACTAGCGGGCGAGCAGATACGCAGTATTTT.

The CDR3 spells CASSAYRKAFF. CDR3 nucleotide sequence: TGTGCCAGCTCGGCCTACAGGAAAGCTTTCTTT. This chain uses TRBV2 with TRBJ1-1; D perhaps matches TRBD1 (5 bases). CDR3 length equals 11 residues. The germline gives CDR1 SNHLY, CDR2 FYNNEI. The V end was cut by 8 bases, the J end by 9 bases, with 13 bases between.

This clonotype was seen only a few times. V gene TRBV5-1 combines with J gene TRBJ1-1; 7 bases are shared with TRBD1. Germline-derived CDR1 and CDR2 are SGHRS and YFSETQ. CDR3 length: 17 residues. V gave up 1 base and J gave up 3 bases; unmatched junction bases: 12. Here the CDR3 DNA reads TGCGCCAGCAGCTTGAAACCGAGGACAGGCCCCGACACTGAAGCTTTCTTT. Translation: CASSLKPRTGPDTEAFF.

The chain combines TRBV7-9 with TRBJ2-3; no firm D call. CDR3 length equals 14 residues. V was trimmed by 5 bases and J by 0 bases, leaving 9 bases between them. Germline V gene lookup returns CDR1 SEHNR and CDR2 FQNEAQ (reference sequence). Here the CDR3 reads CASSPDDSTDTQYF. DNA of the CDR3: TGTGCCAGCAGCCCCGATGATAGCACAGATACGCAGTATTTT.

The CDR3 coding sequence is TGTGCCAGCAGTTTAAAGGGGGCGACTCAGCCCCAGCATTTT. This translates into CASSLKGATQPQHF. The chain is built from TRBV12-3 or TRBV12-4 and TRBJ1-5, with 7 bases aligning to TRBD1. The CDR3 consists of 14 residues. Trimming removed 2 bases from V and 6 bases from J; junction bases left unmatched: 4.

The chain joins TRBV6-2 or TRBV6-3 to TRBJ2-6; a weak D match, TRBD1 (6 bases). The CDR3 extends over 18 amino acids. Between the trimmed V and J ends, which lost 7 bases and 0 bases, there was a span of 19 bases. The germline V gene encodes CDR1 MNHEY and CDR2 SVGEGT. CDR3 sequence: CASTHPGQLRSGANVLTF. CDR3 coding DNA: TGTGCCAGCACCCACCCGGGACAACTTCGCTCTGGGGCCAACGTCCTGACTTTC.

V and J are TRBV10-3 and TRBJ2-3, with D hard to call. Deletions cut 0 bases from V and 2 bases from J, with 9 bases between. The germline V gene encodes CDR1 ENHRY and CDR2 SYGVKD. The CDR3 spans 15 residues. CDR3 amino acids: CAISESVRVTDTQYF. In DNA, the CDR3 is TGTGCCATCAGTGAGTCTGTCCGAGTCACAGATACGCAGTATTTT.

The J gene is TRBJ2-1, the V gene TRBV20-1; D is unclear. Germline lookup yields CDR1 DFQATT and CDR2 SNEGSKA (reference sequence). Trimming cost V 4 bases and J 8 bases, with 27 bases left between them. The CDR3 runs 17 residues. In nucleotides, the CDR3 is TGCAGTGCTACAACCTCAAACCATTTCGGTAGTGGCGATGAGCAGTTCTTC. As protein: CSATTSNHFGSGDEQFF.

The chain couples TRBV29-1 to TRBJ1-2; unclear D gene. The CDR3 has 11 residues. Per germline, CDR1 SQVTM and CDR2 ANQGSEA. The V end was cut by 6 bases, the J end by 5 bases, with 10 bases between. Here the CDR3 reads CSVTNSYGYTF. The CDR3 nucleotides read TGCAGCGTGACCAACAGTTATGGCTACACCTTC.